One T cell receptor (beta chain) is described in this entry. Assay: immunoSEQ multiplex PCR; the TCRdb copy retains only in-frame clones and omits some. The sample contains 130,000 or so clones, about 87% of which appear only once. The data originate from a study of control samples from healthy donors and cancer patients. The germline V gene encodes CDR1 LGHDT and CDR2 YNNKEL (reference sequence). This CDR3 comprises 14 residues. J was trimmed by 2 bases and V by 5 bases; bases with no gene match: 5. The TCR was taken from a man in his 60s in good health. Sequencing used blood. This chain connects TRBV3-1 (or the pseudogene TRBV3-2) to TRBJ2-7; TRBD1 aligns across 8 bases. The chain's CDR3 is CASSAGTGAYEQYF. The CDR3 region has the DNA TGTGCCAGCAGCGCCGGGACAGGAGCCTACGAGCAGTACTTC.